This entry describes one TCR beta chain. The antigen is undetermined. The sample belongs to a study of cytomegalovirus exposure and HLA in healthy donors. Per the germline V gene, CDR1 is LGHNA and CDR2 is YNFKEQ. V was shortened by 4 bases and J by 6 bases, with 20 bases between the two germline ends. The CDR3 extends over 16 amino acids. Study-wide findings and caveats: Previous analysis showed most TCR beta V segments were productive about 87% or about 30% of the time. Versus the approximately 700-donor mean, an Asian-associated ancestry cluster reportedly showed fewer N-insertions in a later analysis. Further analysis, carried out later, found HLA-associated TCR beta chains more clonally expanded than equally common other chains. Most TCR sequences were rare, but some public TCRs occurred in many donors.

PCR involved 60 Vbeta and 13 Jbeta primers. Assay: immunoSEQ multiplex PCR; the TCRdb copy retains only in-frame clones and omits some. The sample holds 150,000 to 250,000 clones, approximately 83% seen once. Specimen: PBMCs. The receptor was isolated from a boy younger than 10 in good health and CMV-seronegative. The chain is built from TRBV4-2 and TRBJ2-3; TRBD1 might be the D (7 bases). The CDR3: CASSRGRGASVDTQYF. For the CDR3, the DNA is TGTGCCAGCAGCCGAGGCAGGGGGGCCAGTGTCGATACGCAGTATTTT.